These T cell receptor beta chains were read from a single sample in a study of blood T cell repertoires in COVID-19. Sequencing was performed with immunoSEQ multiplex PCR; in TCRdb, only in-frame clones are kept and a portion is missing. This sample has more than 150,000 clones; 80% to 90% occur once, and the top ten carry roughly 8.2%. The material sequenced was peripheral blood. The source is a man aged 55 to 70 with acute or convalescent COVID-19. Both conserved end residues are part of each CDR3. The D gene is left open where the match is weak. A clone size is listed for some rows: how often the clone was seen (once, few, many), or a class if it is expanded.

>TRBV27|TRBD1|TRBJ1-2|NA
CASSFTGQGYYGYTF
TGTGCCAGCAGTTTCACGGGACAGGGGTACTATGGCTACACCTTC
>TRBV28|NA|TRBJ1-5|NA
CASFSGSNQPQHF
TGTGCCAGCTTCTCCGGGAGCAATCAGCCCCAGCATTTT
>TRBV28|NA|TRBJ1-2|once
CASSFPGDYGYTF
TGTGCCAGCAGTTTTCCAGGGGACTATGGCTACACCTTC
>TRBV18|TRBD2|TRBJ2-1|NA
CASSPWASGNNEQFF
TGTGCCAGCTCACCATGGGCTAGCGGGAACAATGAGCAGTTCTTC
>TRBV30|NA|TRBJ2-7|NA
CAWSVSAGLYEQYF
TGTGCCTGGAGTGTTTCCGCGGGACTTTACGAGCAGTACTTC
>TRBV28|TRBD1|TRBJ1-5|NA
CASSPPRTGGGLTSNQPQHF
TGTGCCAGCAGTCCCCCCCGGACAGGGGGTGGTTTGACGAGCAATCAGCCCCAGCATTTT
>TRBV18|NA|TRBJ2-5|once
CASSPPAGGQETQYF
TGTGCCAGCTCCCCCCCCGCGGGCGGGCAAGAGACCCAGTACTTC
>TRBV19|NA|TRBJ2-7|NA
CASSIARAGTYEQYF
TGTGCCAGTAGTATAGCGAGGGCAGGAACCTACGAGCAGTACTTC
>TRBV2|NA|TRBJ1-2|NA
CASSERPGNGYTF
TGTGCCAGCAGTGAAAGACCGGGTAATGGCTACACCTTC
>TRBV5-1|NA|TRBJ1-1|NA
CASSLTDKAFF
TGCGCCAGCAGCTTGACAGATAAAGCTTTCTTT
>TRBV7-3|NA|TRBJ2-1|NA
CASTPGASGDYNEQFF
TGTGCCAGCACCCCAGGGGCCAGCGGGGATTACAATGAGCAGTTCTTC
>TRBV28|NA|TRBJ2-7|NA
CASTRQGEQYF
TGTGCCAGCACTCGCCAGGGGGAGCAGTACTTC
>TRBV30|NA|TRBJ1-5|NA
CAWSVGNRDQPQHF
TGTGCCTGGAGTGTAGGTAACAGGGATCAGCCCCAGCATTTT
>TRBV19|NA|TRBJ2-1|NA
CASRGRLDPYNEQFF
TGTGCCAGTAGGGGACGACTAGACCCCTACAATGAGCAGTTCTTC
>TRBV2|TRBD1|TRBJ2-3|NA
CASRLTGVVDTQYF
TGTGCCAGCAGACTTACAGGGGTGGTAGATACGCAGTATTTT
>TRBV28|NA|TRBJ1-2|NA
CASSFERGSGYGYTF
TGTGCCAGCAGTTTTGAGCGGGGAAGCGGCTATGGCTACACCTTC
>TRBV6-5|TRBD2|TRBJ2-1|NA
CASSYGARGGEQFF
TGTGCCAGCAGTTACGGGGCGCGGGGGGGTGAGCAGTTCTTC
>TRBV4-2|TRBD2|TRBJ2-1|NA
CASSLWLAGGEQFF
TGTGCCAGCAGCCTCTGGCTAGCGGGAGGTGAGCAGTTCTTC
>TRBV11-2|NA|TRBJ1-2|few
CASSRTLQGGDYGYTF
TGTGCCAGCAGCCGTACACTACAGGGTGGGGACTATGGCTACACCTTC
>TRBV14|NA|TRBJ1-6|NA
CASSARDKRSPLHF
TGTGCCAGCAGCGCACGGGACAAACGCTCACCCCTCCACTTT
>TRBV19|TRBD1|TRBJ1-1|NA
CASSSGQGGVSGEAFF
TGTGCCAGTAGTTCGGGACAGGGTGGGGTGTCGGGTGAAGCTTTCTTT
>TRBV21-1|NA|TRBJ2-1|NA
CASCSHPSGGICNEQFF
TGTGCCAGCTGCTCCCATCCTTCCGGCGGGATATGCAATGAGCAGTTCTTC
>TRBV2|NA|TRBJ2-1|NA
CASSVEGRSSYNEQFF
TGTGCCAGCAGCGTGGAGGGCCGGAGCTCCTACAATGAGCAGTTCTTC
>TRBV5-4|NA|TRBJ2-6|NA
CASSLAGGGANVLTF
TGTGCCAGCAGCTTGGCCGGGGGTGGGGCCAACGTCCTGACTTTC
>TRBV10-3|TRBD2|TRBJ2-5|NA
CAISGLAGGLETQYF
TGTGCCATCAGTGGGCTAGCGGGAGGGCTGGAGACCCAGTACTTC
>TRBV18|TRBD2|TRBJ2-1|NA
CASSPLAGNGNEQFF
TGTGCCAGCTCACCACTAGCGGGGAACGGCAATGAGCAGTTCTTC
>TRBV7-2|TRBD1|TRBJ1-2|NA
CASSIDRGYGYTF
TGTGCCAGCAGCATCGACAGGGGCTATGGCTACACCTTC
>TRBV11-2|TRBD2|TRBJ2-1|NA
CASSSISGRVSHEQFF
TGTGCCAGCAGCTCCATCAGCGGGAGGGTTTCCCATGAGCAGTTCTTC
>TRBV19|NA|TRBJ2-6|NA
CASSMTRRGLAGANVLTF
TGTGCCAGTAGTATGACCCGGAGGGGGCTGGCTGGGGCCAACGTCCTGACTTTC
>TRBV28|NA|TRBJ2-6|NA
CASIPGARSGANVLTF
TGTGCCAGCATCCCCGGTGCCCGCTCTGGGGCCAACGTCCTGACTTTC
>TRBV30|NA|TRBJ1-2|NA
CAWSHGRGDGYTF
TGTGCCTGGAGTCATGGGCGGGGGGATGGCTACACCTTC
>TRBV6-5|NA|TRBJ1-3|once
CASSRLRENTIYF
TGTGCCAGCAGTAGACTACGGGAAAACACCATATATTTT
>TRBV7-3|TRBD1|TRBJ1-6|NA
CASSLTPRTGDNSPLHF
TGTGCCAGCAGCTTAACCCCACGGACAGGGGACAATTCACCCCTCCACTTT
>TRBV28|NA|TRBJ1-5|NA
CASSPRDWRAPYSNQPQHF
TGTGCCAGCAGTCCCCGGGATTGGAGGGCTCCTTATAGCAATCAGCCCCAGCATTTT
>TRBV11-2|NA|TRBJ2-1|NA
CASSREAGYNEQFF
TGTGCCAGCAGCCGCGAGGCGGGATACAATGAGCAGTTCTTC
>TRBV6-5|NA|TRBJ1-4|few
CASSYFRDRGKLFF
TGTGCCAGCAGTTACTTCAGGGATCGGGGGAAACTGTTTTTT
>TRBV7-3|TRBD2|TRBJ2-1|NA
CASSSRLAGYNEQFF
TGTGCCAGCAGCTCCCGGCTAGCGGGATACAATGAGCAGTTCTTC
>TRBV9|TRBD1|TRBJ2-7|NA
CASSPRTGGSYEQYF
TGTGCCAGCAGCCCTCGGACAGGGGGCTCATACGAGCAGTACTTC
>TRBV2|TRBD1|TRBJ1-3|many
CASSPTGVLPNTIYF
TGTGCCAGCAGTCCCACAGGGGTCTTACCAAACACCATATATTTT
>TRBV7-2|NA|TRBJ1-5|NA
CASSSGTFSYSNQPQHF
TGTGCCAGCAGCTCAGGGACTTTCAGCTATAGCAATCAGCCCCAGCATTTT
>TRBV19|TRBD1|TRBJ2-2|NA
CASTRRDRDTGELFF
TGTGCCAGTACCCGAAGGGACAGGGACACCGGGGAGCTGTTTTTT
>TRBV6-5|TRBD1|TRBJ1-4|NA
CASSYDRGFNEKLFF
TGTGCCAGCAGTTACGACAGGGGCTTTAATGAAAAACTGTTTTTT
>TRBV3-1/TRBV3-2|TRBD1|TRBJ2-5|NA
CASSGYRGRWGRVEETQYF
TGTGCCAGCAGCGGATACAGGGGGCGATGGGGTAGGGTTGAAGAGACCCAGTACTTC
>TRBV11-1|NA|TRBJ2-3|NA
CASSLGRLITDTQYF
TGTGCCAGCAGCTTAGGTCGACTGATCACAGATACGCAGTATTTT
>TRBV11-2|TRBD2|TRBJ2-7|NA
CASSYGTVGGWGEQYF
TGTGCCAGCAGCTACGGCACCGTGGGAGGGTGGGGCGAGCAGTACTTC
>TRBV28|TRBD1|TRBJ2-2|NA
CASSFRDREYGELFF
TGTGCCAGCAGTTTTCGGGACAGGGAATACGGGGAGCTGTTTTTT
>TRBV24-1|TRBD2|TRBJ2-6|NA
CATSVTGTSGISGANVLTF
TGTGCCACCAGTGTTACCGGGACTAGCGGGATCTCTGGGGCCAACGTCCTGACTTTC
>TRBV28|NA|TRBJ1-5|NA
CASSPGGTSQPQHF
TGTGCCAGCAGTCCAGGCGGGACTAGTCAGCCCCAGCATTTT
>TRBV11-2|TRBD1|TRBJ2-5|NA
CASSSLQGIGETQYF
TGTGCCAGCAGCTCCCTACAGGGGATAGGAGAGACCCAGTACTTC
>TRBV3-1/TRBV3-2|NA|TRBJ1-3|NA
CASTRRDSSGNTIYF
TGTGCCAGCACCCGCAGGGATAGCTCTGGAAACACCATATATTTT
>TRBV4-1|TRBD2|TRBJ2-7|NA
CASSRLAGGGEQYF
TGCGCCAGCAGCCGCCTAGCGGGAGGTGGCGAGCAGTACTTC
>TRBV3-1/TRBV3-2|NA|TRBJ2-2|NA
CASSLRPTGRGTGELFF
TGTGCCAGCAGCCTACGCCCCACAGGACGAGGCACCGGGGAGCTGTTTTTT
>TRBV11-2|TRBD1|TRBJ1-6|few
CASRFDRDSPLHF
TGTGCCAGCAGATTTGACAGGGATTCACCCCTCCACTTT
>TRBV7-9|NA|TRBJ1-1|NA
CASTLGGIGGGTEAFF
TGTGCCAGCACCTTGGGCGGGATCGGCGGGGGCACTGAAGCTTTCTTT
>TRBV27|NA|TRBJ1-3|NA
CASSLQGHPGNTIYF
TGTGCCAGCAGTTTACAGGGTCACCCTGGAAACACCATATATTTT
>TRBV27|TRBD1|TRBJ1-2|NA
CASRQDRGTRMEYGYTF
TGTGCCAGCAGGCAGGACAGGGGGACCAGGATGGAGTATGGCTACACCTTC
>TRBV12-3/TRBV12-4|TRBD1|TRBJ2-2|NA
CASGGQGNGELFF
TGTGCCAGCGGTGGACAGGGAAACGGGGAGCTGTTTTTT
>TRBV19|NA|TRBJ2-7|NA
CASSTTGASYEQYF
TGTGCCAGTAGTACGACAGGCGCGTCCTACGAGCAGTACTTC
>TRBV2|NA|TRBJ1-3|NA
CASIAGTTGNTIYF
TGTGCCAGCATTGCGGGGACTACTGGAAACACCATATATTTT